This TCR beta chain was identified during a study of blood T cell repertoires in COVID-19 (dated by TCRdb to between 2020 and 2021). Describing the broader study: Samples from collaborators originated in the United States, Italy and Spain and spanned both the acute and convalescent phases of COVID-19. Deeply sampled blood TCRbeta repertoires from subjects exposed to, actively infected with, or recovered from COVID-19 were included in the dataset. The prospective study material was composed of cDNA or gDNA derived from T cells, B-cell-depleted T cells, or PBMCs. Where HLA class I and class II types were available, the types were taken from metadata supplied by the sample provider, not from assay-based typing. A freely available public database, intended as a resource for researchers studying the immune response to SARS-CoV-2, is where the repertoires were released. Samples were obtained from the ongoing ImmuneRACE study (first 160 participants) and from some 1,300 subjects provided by 6 global collaborators. A de-identified subject ID, COVID-19 status, age in years and sex were almost always included in the sample metadata. What the authors observed across the whole study: The quantity of clinical and demographic metadata differed by source and by participant and was supplied without curation.

In the prospective study, participants were roughly 18 to 95 years old, resided in about two dozen geographic areas of the United States, and were enrolled through a virtual design. In the prospective study, cohorts were assigned on the basis of participant-reported clinical history obtained from a screening survey and a study questionnaire. For ImmuneRACE Cohort 3, a participant was defined as recovered based on two consecutive negative NP/OP PCR tests, clearance by a healthcare professional, or resolution of symptoms. In the prospective study, whole blood, serum and a nasopharyngeal or oropharyngeal swab were collected from each participant by mobile phlebotomists. Participants in the prospective study had the option to provide additional blood draws and questionnaires over a roughly two-month period. Prospective study blood samples were shipped either frozen or at room temperature before DNA extraction.

About this clone itself: Which antigen it targets is not known. No quality values exist for individual bases; no much larger clone is one base distant.

Deletion took 6 bases off V and 6 bases off J, with a span of 17 bases between the germline ends. In the germline V gene, CDR1 corresponds to SNHLY and CDR2 to FYNNEI. The CDR3 runs 14 residues from the cysteine to the phenylalanine. Only the CDR3 DNA is retained, 42 bases long and in frame from the first base. TCRbeta CDR3 regions were amplified from genomic DNA by means of the immunoSEQ Assay, a bias-controlled multiplex PCR. The source study handled its data this way. The number of nucleated cells in each sample was estimated by amplification of reference gene primers within the assay. To quantify the absolute abundance of each unique TCRbeta CDR3 rearrangement, sequence reads were collapsed and filtered. For each sample, productive Simpson clonality was calculated as the square root of Simpson's diversity index across productive rearrangements. The clones in this table, taken by TCRdb from immuneACCESS, are in-frame only. Not every clone is retained; where verified, under half of the shortfall comes from an unresolved V gene, and the cause of the rest is unknown. That table supplies the V and J calls and clone size; D and trimming were determined from the DNA. The sample yields about 160,000 clones; approximately 82% were counted once. The ten largest clonotypes hold 4.4% of the sample.

This receptor was taken from a woman in her forties or fifties who had recovered from COVID-19. The receptor chain draws on TRBV2 and TRBJ1-1; the D region possibly corresponds to TRBD1 (5 bases align). Sequencing was carried out using PBMCs or T cells enriched from blood (not recorded which). In nucleotide form, the sequence is TGTGCCAGCAGACCTCCCTTGGGGGAGGCTGAAGCTTTCTTT. It is translated as CASRPPLGEAEAFF. The reference TRBV2 and TRBJ1-1 proteins fill in what lies around the CDR3, so the full variable domain reads EPEVTQTPSHQVTQMGQEVILRCVPISNHLYFYWYRQILGQKVEFLVSFYNNEISEKSEIFDDQFSVERPDGSNFTLKIRSTKLEDSAMYFCASRPPLGEAEAFFGQGTRLTVV.